This is a list of T cell receptor beta chains from one sample in a study of cytomegalovirus exposure and HLA in healthy donors. Clones were read by immunoSEQ multiplex PCR, and TCRdb kept only the in-frame ones, dropping some. The table has some 140,000 clones, 65% to 85% seen once. The source material was PBMCs. The receptors were gathered from a man aged 45-65 years in good health and CMV-seronegative. Each CDR3 is given with its conserved first and last residue. The D gene is left open where the match is weak. Only some rows state a clone size, as once, few, many or a class for expanded clones.

d_call: TRBD2; v_call: TRBV7-9; clone_size: .; j_call: TRBJ2-3; cdr3_nt: TGTGCCAGCAGAACTACTAGCGGGAGAGGCACAGATACGCAGTATTTT; cdr3_aa: CASRTTSGRGTDTQYF
d_call: .; v_call: TRBV6-1; clone_size: .; j_call: TRBJ2-7; cdr3_nt: TGTGCCAGCAGATTCCCGGGTCCAACCTACGAGCAGTACTTC; cdr3_aa: CASRFPGPTYEQYF
d_call: .; v_call: TRBV5-1; clone_size: few; j_call: TRBJ1-4; cdr3_nt: TGCGCCAGCAGCTCGACTTCTCCCCGTGAAAAACTGTTTTTT; cdr3_aa: CASSSTSPREKLFF
d_call: .; v_call: TRBV10-2; clone_size: .; j_call: TRBJ1-5; cdr3_nt: TGCGCCAGCAGTGGCGGAAATCAGCCCCAGCATTTT; cdr3_aa: CASSGGNQPQHF
d_call: TRBD1; v_call: TRBV7-9; clone_size: .; j_call: TRBJ1-1; cdr3_nt: TGTTCCAGCAGCTCACAGGACAGGGGGAGGGCTTTCTTT; cdr3_aa: CSSSSQDRGRAFF
d_call: .; v_call: TRBV10-3; clone_size: few; j_call: TRBJ1-3; cdr3_nt: TGTGCCATCAGTGAGTCACCGAGCTCTGGAAACACCATATATTTT; cdr3_aa: CAISESPSSGNTIYF
d_call: .; v_call: TRBV29-1; clone_size: .; j_call: TRBJ2-5; cdr3_nt: TGCAGCTTGTCCAGGGCAGAGACCCAGTACTTC; cdr3_aa: CSLSRAETQYF
d_call: TRBD1; v_call: TRBV25-1; clone_size: .; j_call: TRBJ1-5; cdr3_nt: TGTGCCAGCAGTGATGACAGGGAATCTCAGCCCCAGCATTTT; cdr3_aa: CASSDDRESQPQHF
d_call: .; v_call: TRBV20-1; clone_size: .; j_call: TRBJ2-3; cdr3_nt: TGCAGTGCTAGCCTCCCAGATACGCAGTATTTT; cdr3_aa: CSASLPDTQYF
d_call: TRBD1; v_call: TRBV28; clone_size: .; j_call: TRBJ1-4; cdr3_nt: TGTGCCAGCAGTTTATGGAGGGGGCGCGCTGGGATTGCAACTAATGAAAAACTGTTTTTT; cdr3_aa: CASSLWRGRAGIATNEKLFF
d_call: .; v_call: TRBV2; clone_size: .; j_call: TRBJ2-1; cdr3_nt: TGTGCCAGCAGTACCGGTCCTAGCTCCTACAATGAGCAGTTCTTC; cdr3_aa: CASSTGPSSYNEQFF
d_call: .; v_call: TRBV28; clone_size: .; j_call: TRBJ2-5; cdr3_nt: TGTGCCAGCACCCCGGGACAAGAGACCCAGTACTTC; cdr3_aa: CASTPGQETQYF
d_call: TRBD1; v_call: TRBV7-2; clone_size: .; j_call: TRBJ2-3; cdr3_nt: TGTGCCAGCAGCTTAGAGGGACAGAGCACAGATACGCAGTATTTT; cdr3_aa: CASSLEGQSTDTQYF
d_call: .; v_call: TRBV28; clone_size: .; j_call: TRBJ2-7; cdr3_nt: TGTGCCAGCAGTTCCCTCCAAAAAGCCGAGCAGTACTTC; cdr3_aa: CASSSLQKAEQYF
d_call: TRBD1; v_call: TRBV10-3; clone_size: .; j_call: TRBJ1-2; cdr3_nt: TGTGCCATCAGAGACATCTCAAGACAGGGGAACTATGGCTACACCTTC; cdr3_aa: CAIRDISRQGNYGYTF
d_call: .; v_call: TRBV27; clone_size: few; j_call: TRBJ1-5; cdr3_nt: TGTGCCAGCAGTATAGGGCAGGGGATCAATCAGCCCCAGCATTTT; cdr3_aa: CASSIGQGINQPQHF
d_call: .; v_call: TRBV5-4; clone_size: once; j_call: TRBJ1-4; cdr3_nt: TGTGCCAGCAGCCTCGGACAGAATGAAAAACTGTTTTTT; cdr3_aa: CASSLGQNEKLFF
d_call: .; v_call: TRBV27; clone_size: .; j_call: TRBJ2-7; cdr3_nt: TGTGCCAGCAGTTTAGGGTGGGTGGGAGCGTACTTC; cdr3_aa: CASSLGWVGAYF
d_call: .; v_call: TRBV4-1; clone_size: .; j_call: TRBJ2-7; cdr3_nt: TGCGCCAGCAGCCAAGGCCTTTTCTACGAGCAGTACTTC; cdr3_aa: CASSQGLFYEQYF
d_call: TRBD1; v_call: TRBV29-1; clone_size: .; j_call: TRBJ2-5; cdr3_nt: TGCAGCGTGAGGGGGCGGGAGACCCAGTACTTC; cdr3_aa: CSVRGRETQYF
d_call: .; v_call: TRBV6-1; clone_size: .; j_call: TRBJ2-1; cdr3_nt: TGTGCCAGCAGTGAAGCCGGTGGGGCCCGAAGAGCCAATGAGCAGTTCTTC; cdr3_aa: CASSEAGGARRANEQFF
d_call: .; v_call: TRBV5-1; clone_size: many; j_call: TRBJ1-5; cdr3_nt: TGCGCCAGCAGCGCCCTAGGAGGGGCCGAGCAGCCCCAGCATTTT; cdr3_aa: CASSALGGAEQPQHF
d_call: .; v_call: TRBV2; clone_size: once; j_call: TRBJ1-4; cdr3_nt: TGTGCCAGCAGCTACCCTACAGGCGCAACTAATGAAAAACTGTTTTTT; cdr3_aa: CASSYPTGATNEKLFF
d_call: .; v_call: TRBV6-4; clone_size: .; j_call: TRBJ2-7; cdr3_nt: TGTGCCAGCAGTCCCGCAGAGGCCTACGAGCAGTACTTC; cdr3_aa: CASSPAEAYEQYF
d_call: .; v_call: TRBV4-1; clone_size: .; j_call: TRBJ1-1; cdr3_nt: TGCGCCAGCAGCCGAGTCCATAGGAACACTGAAGCTTTCTTT; cdr3_aa: CASSRVHRNTEAFF
d_call: .; v_call: TRBV5-4; clone_size: .; j_call: TRBJ1-3; cdr3_nt: TGTGCCAGCAGCTTGGGGACAGTCTCTGGAAACACCATATATTTT; cdr3_aa: CASSLGTVSGNTIYF
d_call: .; v_call: TRBV9; clone_size: .; j_call: TRBJ2-3; cdr3_nt: TGTGCCAGCAGCAGAGACGGCGGGTACACAGATACGCAGTATTTT; cdr3_aa: CASSRDGGYTDTQYF
d_call: .; v_call: TRBV28; clone_size: .; j_call: TRBJ2-5; cdr3_nt: TGTGCCAGCAGTTTATTCGCGGAGACCCAGTACTTC; cdr3_aa: CASSLFAETQYF
d_call: TRBD2; v_call: TRBV11-2; clone_size: .; j_call: TRBJ2-7; cdr3_nt: TGTGCCAGCAGCTCCGGACTAGCGGGAGCCTCCTACGAGCAGTACTTC; cdr3_aa: CASSSGLAGASYEQYF
d_call: .; v_call: TRBV15; clone_size: .; j_call: TRBJ2-6; cdr3_nt: TGTGCCACCAGCAGAGGCCAGCTAGAGCGGGCTGGGGCCAACGTCCTGACTTTC; cdr3_aa: CATSRGQLERAGANVLTF
d_call: TRBD1; v_call: TRBV29-1; clone_size: .; j_call: TRBJ2-7; cdr3_nt: TGCAGCGTTGTGGGACAGGTCGGCTACGAGCAGTACTTC; cdr3_aa: CSVVGQVGYEQYF
d_call: TRBD2; v_call: TRBV5-1; clone_size: few; j_call: TRBJ2-3; cdr3_nt: TGCGCCAGCAGCGTCACTAGCGGAGGTACGCAGTATTTT; cdr3_aa: CASSVTSGGTQYF
d_call: TRBD1; v_call: TRBV10-3; clone_size: few; j_call: TRBJ2-7; cdr3_nt: TGTGCCATCAGCCACAGGGACAGGGGGAACTACGAGCAGTACTTC; cdr3_aa: CAISHRDRGNYEQYF
d_call: TRBD1; v_call: TRBV6-5; clone_size: .; j_call: TRBJ2-5; cdr3_nt: TGTGCCAGCAGTTTATACAGGGGGATGGAGACCCAGTACTTC; cdr3_aa: CASSLYRGMETQYF
d_call: .; v_call: TRBV19; clone_size: .; j_call: TRBJ1-2; cdr3_nt: TGTGCCAGTACAGCTAGGGGTAACTATGGCTACACCTTC; cdr3_aa: CASTARGNYGYTF
d_call: TRBD1; v_call: TRBV5-1; clone_size: .; j_call: TRBJ1-1; cdr3_nt: TGCGCCAGCAGCGGGAACAGGGGGAACACTGAAGCTTTCTTT; cdr3_aa: CASSGNRGNTEAFF
d_call: TRBD2; v_call: TRBV6-5; clone_size: once; j_call: TRBJ2-5; cdr3_nt: TGTGCCAGCAGTCACTGGGGACTAGCGGGAGAAGAGACCCAGTACTTC; cdr3_aa: CASSHWGLAGEETQYF
d_call: .; v_call: TRBV5-1; clone_size: .; j_call: TRBJ2-3; cdr3_nt: TGCGCCAGCAGCTTGGGGGTGACTAGCACAGATACGCAGTATTTT; cdr3_aa: CASSLGVTSTDTQYF
d_call: .; v_call: TRBV28; clone_size: .; j_call: TRBJ1-2; cdr3_nt: TGTGCCAGCATCTCCCCGGGGGGGTCTGCTAACTATGGCTACACCTTC; cdr3_aa: CASISPGGSANYGYTF
d_call: TRBD1; v_call: TRBV27; clone_size: .; j_call: TRBJ1-3; cdr3_nt: TGTGCCAGCAAGACAGGGAGCTCTGGAAACACCATATATTTT; cdr3_aa: CASKTGSSGNTIYF
d_call: .; v_call: TRBV5-4; clone_size: few; j_call: TRBJ2-7; cdr3_nt: TGTGCCAGCAGCTCCGACTTACAGGGACGCTACGAGCAGTACTTC; cdr3_aa: CASSSDLQGRYEQYF
d_call: TRBD1; v_call: TRBV25-1; clone_size: once; j_call: TRBJ2-5; cdr3_nt: TGTGCCAGCAGTGACCCCGGACAGGGGGTGGAGACCCAGTACTTC; cdr3_aa: CASSDPGQGVETQYF
d_call: .; v_call: TRBV15; clone_size: .; j_call: TRBJ2-3; cdr3_nt: TGTGCCACCAGCAGATTCAGGGGGGACACAGATACGCAGTATTTT; cdr3_aa: CATSRFRGDTDTQYF
d_call: .; v_call: TRBV15; clone_size: .; j_call: TRBJ2-5; cdr3_nt: TGTGCCACCAGCAGAGAAATCGAAGCGAGCCAAGAGACCCAGTACTTC; cdr3_aa: CATSREIEASQETQYF
d_call: TRBD2; v_call: TRBV2; clone_size: .; j_call: TRBJ2-7; cdr3_nt: TGTGCCAGCAGCATCACTAGCGGGATTTACGAGCAGTACTTC; cdr3_aa: CASSITSGIYEQYF
d_call: TRBD1; v_call: TRBV7-8; clone_size: few; j_call: TRBJ2-1; cdr3_nt: TGTGCCAGCAGCAAGGGACAGTACGACAATGAGCAGTTCTTC; cdr3_aa: CASSKGQYDNEQFF
d_call: TRBD2; v_call: TRBV29-1; clone_size: .; j_call: TRBJ2-1; cdr3_nt: TGCAGCGTTCGGACTTCTGGGAGGGATGAGCAGTTCTTC; cdr3_aa: CSVRTSGRDEQFF
d_call: .; v_call: TRBV10-1; clone_size: .; j_call: TRBJ1-1; cdr3_nt: TGCGCCAGCAGTTACGACAGAGTGAACACTGAAGCTTTCTTT; cdr3_aa: CASSYDRVNTEAFF
d_call: TRBD1; v_call: TRBV2; clone_size: once; j_call: TRBJ1-1; cdr3_nt: TGTGCCAGCAGTGCGCAGGGGGCACCGAACACTGAAGCTTTCTTT; cdr3_aa: CASSAQGAPNTEAFF
d_call: .; v_call: TRBV4-3; clone_size: few; j_call: TRBJ2-1; cdr3_nt: TGCGCCAGCAGCCAAGATGGGTGGACAGCTCAGTACAATGAGCAGTTCTTC; cdr3_aa: CASSQDGWTAQYNEQFF
d_call: TRBD2; v_call: TRBV5-4; clone_size: .; j_call: TRBJ2-3; cdr3_nt: TGTGCCAGCAGCTCGGAGCTAGCGGACCCAGGTGATACGCAGTATTTT; cdr3_aa: CASSSELADPGDTQYF
d_call: .; v_call: TRBV11-3; clone_size: .; j_call: TRBJ2-1; cdr3_nt: TGTGCCAGCAGCTTAGAACAGGGCGAGCAGTTCTTC; cdr3_aa: CASSLEQGEQFF
d_call: .; v_call: TRBV10-3; clone_size: .; j_call: TRBJ2-2; cdr3_nt: TGTGCCATCAGTGCCAGGGAACATAACGGGGAGCTGTTTTTT; cdr3_aa: CAISAREHNGELFF
d_call: TRBD1; v_call: TRBV5-1; clone_size: .; j_call: TRBJ1-2; cdr3_nt: TGCGCCAGCAGCCTTGGGGGACAGGGTTCCTATGGCTACACCTTC; cdr3_aa: CASSLGGQGSYGYTF
d_call: .; v_call: TRBV18; clone_size: .; j_call: TRBJ2-7; cdr3_nt: TGTGCCAGCTCGCTACCGGGACTTCGGATTGGAGAGCAGTACTTC; cdr3_aa: CASSLPGLRIGEQYF
d_call: .; v_call: TRBV28; clone_size: once; j_call: TRBJ1-2; cdr3_nt: TGTGCCAGCGGACAGTATGGCTACACCTTC; cdr3_aa: CASGQYGYTF
d_call: TRBD2; v_call: TRBV7-2; clone_size: .; j_call: TRBJ2-1; cdr3_nt: TGTGCCAGCAGGGCAGGGACATTGAGCGGGAGAGGGAACAATGAGCAGTTCTTC; cdr3_aa: CASRAGTLSGRGNNEQFF
d_call: TRBD1; v_call: TRBV27; clone_size: once; j_call: TRBJ1-5; cdr3_nt: TGTGCCAGCAGTCCTGGGACAGGGCATCAGCCCCAGCATTTT; cdr3_aa: CASSPGTGHQPQHF
d_call: TRBD2; v_call: TRBV25-1; clone_size: .; j_call: TRBJ2-7; cdr3_nt: TGTGCCAGCAGGGGAACTAGCGGCCGCTACGAGCAGTACTTC; cdr3_aa: CASRGTSGRYEQYF